A single sample gave rise to the 17 T cell receptor beta chains below, sequenced in a study of T cell responses to AZD1222 COVID-19 vaccine. Repertoires were generated with immunoSEQ multiplex PCR, while TCRdb's copy carries only in-frame clones and drops some. The sample carries 35,000 to 45,000 clones, over 80% recorded once. This specimen was peripheral blood, taken 28 days after the second AZD1222 dose. The receptors come from an adult who received the AZD1222 COVID-19 vaccine.

The chain uses TRBV6-5 and TRBJ1-1; 7 bases are a match to TRBD1. Unmatched junction bases numbered 12, after V lost 9 bases and J lost 5 bases. The V gene's germline CDR1 is MNHEY and CDR2 SVGAGI. There are 14 residues in the CDR3. The CDR3 DNA reads TGTGCCAGTAAACCAGGGGGACTTGGGACTGAAGCTTTCTTT. This gives the protein CASKPGGLGTEAFF.

The chain links TRBV9 to TRBJ2-5, with 8 bases that match TRBD2. The CDR3 sequence is 17 residues long. Germline lookup yields CDR1 SGDLS and CDR2 YYNGEE. The junction had 12 bases not matched to a gene; V was cut back by 0 bases and J by 5 bases. The CDR3 spells CASSVEGGGLVSETQYF. In DNA, the CDR3 is TGTGCCAGCAGCGTAGAGGGAGGGGGACTAGTCAGTGAGACCCAGTACTTC.

The chain is built from TRBV5-6 and TRBJ2-7; D perhaps matches TRBD1 (6 bases). This CDR3 has 15 residues. The ends were cut back, 4 bases at V and 2 bases at J, with 16 bases in the middle. Germline V CDR1 and CDR2: SGHDT, YYEEEE. Here the CDR3 reads CASSLPGTYTYEQYF. As DNA, the CDR3 is TGTGCCAGCAGCCTGCCCGGGACATATACCTACGAGCAGTACTTC.

The V and J genes are TRBV23-1 and TRBJ1-1; no clear D. TRBV23-1 belongs to the ORF category, with a function that is uncertain. Trimming stripped 11 bases from V and 2 bases from J, with 3 bases between. The CDR3 length is 9 residues. The CDR3 region has the DNA TGCGCCTCCAACACTGAAGCTTTCTTT. It is translated as CASNTEAFF.

V is TRBV6-5 and J is TRBJ2-7; 10 bases agree with TRBD2. The CDR3 extends over 14 amino acids. J gave up 5 bases and V 8 bases, and 9 bases lay outside the gene matches. CDR1 is MNHEY, CDR2 SVGAGI, per germline. This CDR3 reads CASVKAGGFHEQYF. CDR3 bases: TGTGCCAGCGTAAAAGCGGGGGGGTTTCACGAGCAGTACTTC.

The gene calls are TRBV28 and TRBJ2-7; TRBD1 is a possible D gene (5 bases). The CDR3 covers 13 residues. From germline, CDR1 is MDHEN and CDR2 SYDVKM. Trimming stripped 6 bases from V and 7 bases from J, with 16 bases between. Here the CDR3 DNA reads TGTGCCAGCAGCCTAGACCAGGGAAGGGAGCAGTACTTC. This codes for CASSLDQGREQYF.

This clone showed up just once. V usage is TRBV6-6 and J usage is TRBJ1-1, with 7 nucleotides matching TRBD1. Germline CDR1 and CDR2: MNHNY and SVGAGI (reference sequence). With V trimmed by 4 bases and J by 4 bases, 9 bases remained unmatched. This CDR3 has 15 amino acids. Written as DNA, the CDR3 is TGTGCCAGCAGTTCTAGGGGGCGCGTGGGCACTGAAGCTTTCTTT. Encoded protein: CASSSRGRVGTEAFF.

The rearrangement uses TRBV7-9 and TRBJ2-3, with D tentatively TRBD1 (5 bases). Per the germline V gene, CDR1 is SEHNR and CDR2 is FQNEAQ (reference sequence). CDR3 length: 13 residues. Between the trimmed V and J ends, which lost 1 base and 9 bases, there was a span of 11 bases. The DNA for the CDR3 is TGTGCCAGCAGCTTAGATGGCAGGGCAACGCAGTATTTT. It translates to CASSLDGRATQYF. Variable domain in full (rest from reference TRBV7-9 and TRBJ2-3): DTGVSQNPRHKITKRGQNVTFRCDPISEHNRLYWYRQTLGQGPEFLTYFQNEAQLEKSRLLSDRFSAERPKGSFSTLEIQRTEQGDSAMYLCASSLDGRATQYFGPGTRLTVL.

V gene TRBV5-4 combines with J gene TRBJ2-1, with TRBD1 matching over 8 bases. The trim removed 4 bases at V and 7 bases at J, leaving 7 bases unmatched. The CDR3 consists of 14 residues. Per the germline V gene, CDR1 is SGHNT and CDR2 is YYREEE (reference sequence). CDR3: CASSVDRVKNEQFF. Written as DNA, the CDR3 is TGTGCCAGCAGCGTGGACAGGGTTAAAAATGAGCAGTTCTTC. Full variable domain (outside the CDR3, taken from reference TRBV5-4 and TRBJ2-1): ETGVTQSPTHLIKTRGQQVTLRCSSQSGHNTVSWYQQALGQGPQFIFQYYREEENGRGNFPPRFSGLQFPNYSSELNVNALELDDSALYLCASSVDRVKNEQFFGPGTRLTVL.

The gene calls are TRBV5-1 and TRBJ1-1, with 7 bases identical to TRBD1. This CDR3 comprises 15 residues. The V segment lost 2 bases and the J segment 1 base; nucleotides outside the gene matches: 5. Germline V gene lookup returns CDR1 SGHRS and CDR2 YFSETQ. The CDR3 here is CASSFGRGKNTEAFF. CDR3 DNA: TGCGCCAGCAGCTTTGGCAGGGGGAAGAACACTGAAGCTTTCTTT.

The genes are TRBV3-1 (or the pseudogene TRBV3-2) and TRBJ1-2, with D perhaps matching TRBD1 (6 bases). Germline values: CDR1 LGHDT, CDR2 YNNKEL (reference sequence). The CDR3 has 14 amino acids. The ends were cut back, 6 bases at V and 6 bases at J, with 17 bases in the middle. CDR3 DNA sequence: TGTGCCAGCAGTCTAGACAGGCTTTCGCATGGCTACACCTTC. The encoded protein is CASSLDRLSHGYTF.

This rearrangement joins TRBV10-3 to TRBJ2-3; 9 positions match TRBD1. This CDR3 is 14 amino acids long. The germline gives CDR1 ENHRY, CDR2 SYGVKD. Germline trimming cut 5 bases from V and 6 bases from J; bases unmatched to any gene: 6. The CDR3 nucleotides read TGTGCCATCAGTCCGGACAGGGGTGGCGATACGCAGTATTTT. Protein product: CAISPDRGGDTQYF.

The table lists this clone with a count of one. The chain joins TRBV28 to TRBJ1-2, with 12 bases fitting TRBD1. CDR3 length: 13 amino acids. V dropped 8 bases and J dropped 8; count of bases not matched to a gene: 6. The germline CDR1 and CDR2 sequences are MDHEN and SYDVKM. The CDR3 spells CASRDRGQGGYTF. The CDR3 coding sequence is TGTGCCAGCCGGGACAGGGGGCAGGGCGGCTACACCTTC.

V gene TRBV14 combines with J gene TRBJ1-1; D might be TRBD1 (5 bases). Trimming removed 3 bases from V and 4 bases from J, with 18 bases in between. This CDR3 has 16 amino acids. Germline V gives CDR1 SGHDN, CDR2 FVKESK. The CDR3 reads CASSQRLPTGGTEAFF. DNA for the CDR3: TGTGCCAGCAGCCAGAGGCTTCCTACGGGGGGCACTGAAGCTTTCTTT.

This clone was observed a few times. The chain uses TRBV5-1 and TRBJ1-6; no definite D call. V lost 2 bases and J 7 bases, leaving 10 bases between the germline ends. The CDR3 contains 14 residues. In germline, CDR1 is SGHRS, CDR2 YFSETQ. As DNA, the CDR3 is TGCGCCAGCAGCTTTGAAGTAGCGAATTCACCCCTCCACTTT. It codes for CASSFEVANSPLHF.

The chain has TRBV19 and TRBJ1-6; unclear D gene. The ends were cut back, 5 bases at V and 5 bases at J, with 4 bases in the middle. The CDR3 is made up of 12 amino acids. From germline, CDR1 is LNHDA and CDR2 SQIVND (reference sequence). The CDR3 sequence is CASSRDNSPLHF. The CDR3 DNA reads TGTGCCAGTAGTCGGGATAATTCACCCCTCCACTTT.

The chain carries TRBV12-3 or TRBV12-4 and TRBJ1-6; the D is unclear. The CDR3 runs 13 residues. Between the trimmed V and J ends, which lost 6 bases and 10 bases, there was a span of 13 bases. The CDR3 is CASSRDFRSPLHF. The CDR3 nucleotides are TGTGCCAGCAGCCGTGACTTCAGGTCACCCCTCCACTTT.